A selection of T cell receptor beta chains follows, all from one sample in a study of blood T cells in healthy people across ages. TCRdb processed the 5' RACE reads anew with MiXCR; each CDR3 protein has one entry. The sample has about 1.8 million distinct CDR3 sequences, around half seen once. Sequencing input: blood. The receptors were sampled from a middle-aged woman in good health. The CDR3 runs from the conserved cysteine through the conserved F or W. Each record gives: CDR3 DNA, CDR3 protein, clone size, J gene, V gene, D gene. D genes are given only for firm matches. The size of a clone is reported for some rows only, either as once, few or many, or as a class for expanded clones.

cdr3_nt: TGTGCCAGCAGGGCAAGGGGGACAGGGGTGTTCGAGCAGTACTTC
cdr3_aa: CASRARGTGVFEQYF
clone_size: NA
j_call: TRBJ2-7
v_call: TRBV28
d_call: TRBD1

cdr3_nt: TGCGCCAGCAGCCAAGACAGGGGGTTAGGTTCAGATACGCAGTATTTT
cdr3_aa: CASSQDRGLGSDTQYF
clone_size: NA
j_call: TRBJ2-3
v_call: TRBV4-1
d_call: TRBD1

cdr3_nt: TGTGCCAGCACCCGGGGTTACATTGAAGCTTTCTTT
cdr3_aa: CASTRGYIEAFF
clone_size: NA
j_call: TRBJ1-1
v_call: TRBV25-1
d_call: NA

cdr3_nt: TGTGCCAGCAGTCGTGAAACAGGGGAGTCTAACTATGGCTACACCTTC
cdr3_aa: CASSRETGESNYGYTF
clone_size: NA
j_call: TRBJ1-2
v_call: TRBV3-1
d_call: TRBD1

cdr3_nt: TGTGCCAGCAGCTTAGTGCGGGGGGGCCGCGGCGAGCAGTACTTC
cdr3_aa: CASSLVRGGRGEQYF
clone_size: NA
j_call: TRBJ2-7
v_call: TRBV11-2
d_call: TRBD2

cdr3_nt: TGTGCCAGCAGTAAGGCCGGGACAGGCTTCGGTGGCTACACCTTC
cdr3_aa: CASSKAGTGFGGYTF
clone_size: NA
j_call: TRBJ1-2
v_call: TRBV27
d_call: TRBD1

cdr3_nt: TGTGCCAGCAGCTTACAACTAGCGGGGGGTGAGACCCAGTACTTC
cdr3_aa: CASSLQLAGGETQYF
clone_size: many
j_call: TRBJ2-5
v_call: TRBV7-2
d_call: TRBD2

cdr3_nt: TGCAGTGCTAGAATTCAGGGTAGCGGAAATACGCAGTATTTT
cdr3_aa: CSARIQGSGNTQYF
clone_size: NA
j_call: TRBJ2-3
v_call: TRBV20-1
d_call: NA

cdr3_nt: TGTGCCAGCAGCCCTAGCGGGGTAAACGAGCAGTACTTC
cdr3_aa: CASSPSGVNEQYF
clone_size: NA
j_call: TRBJ2-7
v_call: TRBV12-3/TRBV12-4
d_call: TRBD2

cdr3_nt: TGTGCCAGCAGCCAAGGTGAAGGTGGGACTGAAGCTTTCTTT
cdr3_aa: CASSQGEGGTEAFF
clone_size: NA
j_call: TRBJ1-1
v_call: TRBV4-2
d_call: NA

cdr3_nt: TGTGCCACCAGCAAGGGTTCGTCAGGGAGCCAAGAGACCCAGTACTTC
cdr3_aa: CATSKGSSGSQETQYF
clone_size: NA
j_call: TRBJ2-5
v_call: TRBV15
d_call: NA

cdr3_nt: TGTGCCAGCATCAGAGGACAGGGCACCTACAATGAGCAGTTCTTC
cdr3_aa: CASIRGQGTYNEQFF
clone_size: few
j_call: TRBJ2-1
v_call: TRBV25-1
d_call: TRBD1

cdr3_nt: TGTGCCAGCAGCCGGACCGGCCAGGGAAAGACCCAGTACTTC
cdr3_aa: CASSRTGQGKTQYF
clone_size: NA
j_call: TRBJ2-5
v_call: TRBV7-8
d_call: NA

cdr3_nt: TGTGCCGGCAGAGGAGAGGGGTTCGGGGAGCAGTACTTC
cdr3_aa: CAGRGEGFGEQYF
clone_size: NA
j_call: TRBJ2-4
v_call: TRBV4-2
d_call: NA

cdr3_nt: TGTGCCACCAGCAGCGTTAAAACCCCAACTTGGAACACTGAAGCTTTCTTT
cdr3_aa: CATSSVKTPTWNTEAFF
clone_size: once
j_call: TRBJ1-1
v_call: TRBV15
d_call: NA